The 2 T cell receptor beta chains below come from one sample, sequenced in a study of memory CD4+ T cells and cytomegalovirus serostatus. Sequencing used immunoSEQ multiplex PCR; TCRdb keeps in-frame clones, though not all of them. The table has 60,000 or so clones, approximately 86% seen once; the top ten hold roughly 0.5%. Single viable CD3+CD4+CD8-CD45RO+ cells were sorted as the memory CD4+ T cells. The sequencing sample was made of memory CD4+ T cells from blood. The receptors shown here come from an adult in good health and CMV-seronegative. Some clones in this sample may be carry-over from other donors' samples.

V and J are TRBV7-2 and TRBJ2-3; D is unclear. Per the germline V gene, CDR1 is SGHTA and CDR2 is FQGNSA. The CDR3 length is 14 residues. The V end was cut by 1 base, the J end by 2 bases, with 7 bases between. CDR3 sequence reads: CASSLGPYTDTQYF. The CDR3 nucleotides are TGTGCCAGCAGCTTAGGCCCCTACACAGATACGCAGTATTTT. Filled out from reference TRBV7-2 and TRBJ2-3, the complete variable domain reads GAGVSQSPSNKVTEKGKDVELRCDPISGHTALYWYRQSLGQGLEFLIYFQGNSAPDKSGLPSDRFSAERTGGSVSTLTIQRTQQEDSAVYLCASSLGPYTDTQYFGPGTRLTVL.

The CDR3 region has the DNA TGTGCCAGCAGTTTACGACGGACTAGCGACTATGAGCAGTTCTTC. It encodes CASSLRRTSDYEQFF. J is TRBJ2-1 and V is TRBV6-5, with 9 bases aligning to TRBD2. Germline V lookup: CDR1 MNHEY, CDR2 SVGAGI. This CDR3 spans 15 amino acids. The V and J ends lost 4 bases and 8 bases, in that order; junction bases with no gene match: 9.